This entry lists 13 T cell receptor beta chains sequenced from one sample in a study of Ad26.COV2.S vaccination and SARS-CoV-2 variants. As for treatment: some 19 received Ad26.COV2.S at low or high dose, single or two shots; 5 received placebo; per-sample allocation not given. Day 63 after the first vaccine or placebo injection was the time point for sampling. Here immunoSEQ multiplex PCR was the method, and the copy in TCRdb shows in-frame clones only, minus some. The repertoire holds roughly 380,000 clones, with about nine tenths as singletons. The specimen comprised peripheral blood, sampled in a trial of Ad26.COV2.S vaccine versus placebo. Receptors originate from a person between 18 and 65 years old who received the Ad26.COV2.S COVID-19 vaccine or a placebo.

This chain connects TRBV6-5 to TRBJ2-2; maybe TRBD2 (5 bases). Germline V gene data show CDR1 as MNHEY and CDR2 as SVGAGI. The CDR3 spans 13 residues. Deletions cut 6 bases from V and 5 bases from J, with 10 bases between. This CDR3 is CASRILGTGELFF. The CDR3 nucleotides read TGTGCCAGCAGAATACTAGGTACCGGGGAGCTGTTTTTT.

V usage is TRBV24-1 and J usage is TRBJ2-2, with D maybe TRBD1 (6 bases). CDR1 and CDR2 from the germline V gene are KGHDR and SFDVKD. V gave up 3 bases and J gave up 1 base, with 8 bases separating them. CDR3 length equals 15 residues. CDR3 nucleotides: TGTGCCACCAGTGATCACAGGGTGAACACCGGGGAGCTGTTTTTT. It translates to CATSDHRVNTGELFF.

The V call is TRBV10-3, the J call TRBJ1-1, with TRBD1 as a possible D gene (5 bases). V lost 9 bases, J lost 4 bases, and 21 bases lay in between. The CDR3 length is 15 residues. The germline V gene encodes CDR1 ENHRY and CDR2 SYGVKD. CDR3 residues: CAIRPLGLGGTEAFF. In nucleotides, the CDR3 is TGTGCCATTCGCCCATTGGGGTTGGGGGGCACTGAAGCTTTCTTT.

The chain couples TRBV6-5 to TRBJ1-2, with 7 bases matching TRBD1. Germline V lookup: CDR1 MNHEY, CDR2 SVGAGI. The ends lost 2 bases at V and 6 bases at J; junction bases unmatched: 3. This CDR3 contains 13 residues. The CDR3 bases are TGTGCCAGCAGTTACGAGGGGGCAAATGGCTACACCTTC. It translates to CASSYEGANGYTF.

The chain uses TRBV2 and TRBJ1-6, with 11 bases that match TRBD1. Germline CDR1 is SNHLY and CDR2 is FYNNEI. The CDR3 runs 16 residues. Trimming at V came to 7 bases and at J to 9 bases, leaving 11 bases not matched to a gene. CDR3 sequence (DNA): TGTGCCAGCACTGACATCGGACAGGGGGCGGGTTCACCCCTCCACTTT. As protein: CASTDIGQGAGSPLHF.

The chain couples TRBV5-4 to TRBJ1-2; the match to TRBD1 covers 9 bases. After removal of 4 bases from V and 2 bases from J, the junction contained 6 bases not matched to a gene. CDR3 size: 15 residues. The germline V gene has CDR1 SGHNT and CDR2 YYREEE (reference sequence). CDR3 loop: CASSLPDRGNYGYTF. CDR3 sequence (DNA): TGTGCCAGCAGCCTACCTGACAGGGGGAACTATGGCTACACCTTC. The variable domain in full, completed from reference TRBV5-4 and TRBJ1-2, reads ETGVTQSPTHLIKTRGQQVTLRCSSQSGHNTVSWYQQALGQGPQFIFQYYREEENGRGNFPPRFSGLQFPNYSSELNVNALELDDSALYLCASSLPDRGNYGYTFGSGTRLTVV.

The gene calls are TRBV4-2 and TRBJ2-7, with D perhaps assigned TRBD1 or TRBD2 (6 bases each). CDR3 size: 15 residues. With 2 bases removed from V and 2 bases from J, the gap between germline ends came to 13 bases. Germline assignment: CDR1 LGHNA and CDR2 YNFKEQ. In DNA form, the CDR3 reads TGTGCCAGCAGCCAAAATGAAGGGGGGACCTACGAGCAGTACTTC. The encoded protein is CASSQNEGGTYEQYF.

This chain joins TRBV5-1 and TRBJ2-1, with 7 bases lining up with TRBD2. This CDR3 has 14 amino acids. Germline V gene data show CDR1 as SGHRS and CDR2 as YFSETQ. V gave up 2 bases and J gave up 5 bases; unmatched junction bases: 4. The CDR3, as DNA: TGCGCCAGCAGCTTAACCGGGACTAACAATGAGCAGTTCTTC. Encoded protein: CASSLTGTNNEQFF.

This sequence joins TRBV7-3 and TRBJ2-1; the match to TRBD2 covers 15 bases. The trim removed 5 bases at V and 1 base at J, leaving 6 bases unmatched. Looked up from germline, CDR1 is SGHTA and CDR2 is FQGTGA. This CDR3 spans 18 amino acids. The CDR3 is CASSTRTSGGASYNEQFF. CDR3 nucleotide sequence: TGTGCCAGCAGCACCCGGACTAGCGGGGGGGCTTCCTACAATGAGCAGTTCTTC.

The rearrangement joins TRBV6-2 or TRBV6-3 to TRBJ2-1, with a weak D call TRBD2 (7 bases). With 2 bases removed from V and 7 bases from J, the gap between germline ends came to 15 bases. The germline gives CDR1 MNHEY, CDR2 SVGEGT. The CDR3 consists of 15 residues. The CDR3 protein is CASSYSQRGGNEQFF. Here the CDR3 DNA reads TGTGCCAGCAGTTACAGCCAGAGGGGGGGGAATGAGCAGTTCTTC.

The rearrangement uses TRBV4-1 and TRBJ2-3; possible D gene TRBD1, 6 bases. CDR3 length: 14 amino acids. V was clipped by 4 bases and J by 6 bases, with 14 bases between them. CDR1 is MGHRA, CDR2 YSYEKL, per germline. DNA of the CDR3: TGCGCCAGCAGCCCCAGGCCAGGGGACGATACGCAGTATTTT. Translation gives CASSPRPGDDTQYF.

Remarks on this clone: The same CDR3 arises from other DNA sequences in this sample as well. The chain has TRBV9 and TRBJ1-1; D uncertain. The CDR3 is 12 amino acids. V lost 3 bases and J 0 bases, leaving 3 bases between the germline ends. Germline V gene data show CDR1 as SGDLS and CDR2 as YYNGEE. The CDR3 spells CASSGVNTEAFF. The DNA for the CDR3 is TGTGCCAGCAGCGGGGTGAACACTGAAGCTTTCTTT.

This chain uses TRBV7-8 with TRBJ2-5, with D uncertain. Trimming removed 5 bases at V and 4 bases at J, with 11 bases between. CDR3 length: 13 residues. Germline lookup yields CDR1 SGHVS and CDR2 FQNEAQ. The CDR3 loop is CASSPSQAETQYF. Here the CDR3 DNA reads TGTGCCAGCAGCCCCTCCCAAGCAGAGACCCAGTACTTC.